The rows below give T cell receptor beta chains drawn from one sample of a study of siplizumab effects on memory and regulatory T cells. The table came from immunoSEQ multiplex PCR; TCRdb's copy has only in-frame clones and leaves some out. This sample has tens of thousands of clones, with 85% to 95% found just once. What was sequenced was CD8+ T cells sorted from blood. Receptors originate from a human donor in good health. Both conserved end residues are part of each CDR3. Each record gives: V gene, J gene, clone size, D gene, CDR3 DNA, CDR3 protein. A D gene is named only where the DNA matches it firmly. Clone size is not always given. Where it is, it says once, few, many or a class for expanded clones.

V: TRBV21-1
J: TRBJ2-3
size: NA
D: NA
DNA: TGTGCCAGCAGCAAGGGACTAGCGGGACACCTTAGCACAGATACGCAGTATTTT
CDR3: CASSKGLAGHLSTDTQYF

V: TRBV11-3
J: TRBJ2-7
size: few
D: TRBD2
DNA: TGTGCCAGCAGCTTATCGGCTAGCGGGATCTACGAGCAGTACTTC
CDR3: CASSLSASGIYEQYF

V: TRBV28
J: TRBJ2-1
size: NA
D: NA
DNA: TGTGCCAGCAGTTGGGGGCCCGATGAGCAGTTCTTC
CDR3: CASSWGPDEQFF

V: TRBV28
J: TRBJ2-3
size: once
D: TRBD2
DNA: TGTGCCAGCAGTCCTCTACTAGCGGGAGGGCCTAACACAGATACGCAGTATTTT
CDR3: CASSPLLAGGPNTDTQYF

V: TRBV11-3
J: TRBJ2-5
size: NA
D: NA
DNA: TGTGCCAGCAGCTTAATCCAGGGAGGCCTTCACCAAGAGACCCAGTACTTC
CDR3: CASSLIQGGLHQETQYF

V: TRBV7-9
J: TRBJ2-7
size: NA
D: NA
DNA: TGTGCCAGCGGGGGCAGCGCGCAGTACTTC
CDR3: CASGGSAQYF

V: TRBV27
J: TRBJ2-6
size: NA
D: NA
DNA: TGTGCCAGCAGTTTATTGGGGAGCTCTGGGGCCAACGTCCTGACTTTC
CDR3: CASSLLGSSGANVLTF

V: TRBV14
J: TRBJ1-4
size: NA
D: NA
DNA: TGTGCCAGCAGCCCCTTGGGTCACGGGGGATCAACTAATGAAAAACTGTTTTTT
CDR3: CASSPLGHGGSTNEKLFF

V: TRBV11-2
J: TRBJ2-7
size: NA
D: NA
DNA: TGTGCCAGCAGCTTAATCCACAGTTACGAGCAGTACTTC
CDR3: CASSLIHSYEQYF

V: TRBV7-9
J: TRBJ2-7
size: NA
D: NA
DNA: TGTGCCAGCCGGTCCACCCTCTCCTACGAGCAGTACTTC
CDR3: CASRSTLSYEQYF

V: TRBV7-2
J: TRBJ2-7
size: NA
D: TRBD2
DNA: TGTGCCAGCGGACCTAGCGGGAGGAACTCCTACGAGCAGTACTTC
CDR3: CASGPSGRNSYEQYF

V: TRBV6-1
J: TRBJ2-7
size: NA
D: NA
DNA: TGTGCCAGCAGTGAAGGGGGCAGGGGGGCCTACGAGCAGTACTTC
CDR3: CASSEGGRGAYEQYF

V: TRBV6-6
J: TRBJ2-5
size: NA
D: NA
DNA: TGTGCCAGCAGTATCCAAGAGACCCAGTACTTC
CDR3: CASSIQETQYF

V: TRBV7-3
J: TRBJ2-7
size: NA
D: TRBD1
DNA: TGTGCCAGCAGCTCGCCCGCCGGGACAGGTCACTACGAGCAGTACTTC
CDR3: CASSSPAGTGHYEQYF

V: TRBV5-6
J: TRBJ2-7
size: once
D: TRBD1
DNA: TGTGCCAGCAGCTTTGGGACAGGGGTTGGAGAGCAGTACTTC
CDR3: CASSFGTGVGEQYF

V: TRBV18
J: TRBJ1-4
size: NA
D: TRBD1
DNA: TGTGCCAGCTCACCATCCAAAGGGACAGTCGGTAATGAAAAACTGTTTTTT
CDR3: CASSPSKGTVGNEKLFF

V: TRBV27
J: TRBJ1-2
size: NA
D: NA
DNA: TGTGCCAGCAGTTTATCGCAGAATAACTATGGCTACACCTTC
CDR3: CASSLSQNNYGYTF

V: TRBV5-4
J: TRBJ2-7
size: NA
D: NA
DNA: TGTGCCAGCAGCTTGTCCGGGAGTTACTCCTACGAGCAGTACTTC
CDR3: CASSLSGSYSYEQYF

V: TRBV14
J: TRBJ2-7
size: NA
D: NA
DNA: TGTGCCAGCAGCCAAGTGGGATTCGCCGAGCAGTACTTC
CDR3: CASSQVGFAEQYF

V: TRBV20-1
J: TRBJ1-1
size: NA
D: TRBD1
DNA: TGCAGTGCCCGACAGGGTCCTGAAGCTTTCTTT
CDR3: CSARQGPEAFF

V: TRBV12-5
J: TRBJ2-1
size: once
D: NA
DNA: TGTGCTAGTGGTTTGAGCTTCGGGACTTCCAATGAGCAGTTCTTC
CDR3: CASGLSFGTSNEQFF

V: TRBV2
J: TRBJ2-7
size: NA
D: TRBD2
DNA: TGTGCCAGCAGGCGGGAGGGGATGGACGAGCAGTACTTC
CDR3: CASRREGMDEQYF

V: TRBV7-8
J: TRBJ1-1
size: NA
D: NA
DNA: TGTGCCAGCAGCTTAGACAGGGAGAACACTGAAGCTTTCTTT
CDR3: CASSLDRENTEAFF

V: TRBV11-3
J: TRBJ2-1
size: NA
D: TRBD1
DNA: TGTGCCAGCAGCTTAACAGGGGGTTTCAATGAGCAGTTCTTC
CDR3: CASSLTGGFNEQFF

V: TRBV6-5
J: TRBJ2-7
size: NA
D: NA
DNA: TGTGCCAGCAGTTACGGGACACCCTACGAGCAGTACTTC
CDR3: CASSYGTPYEQYF

V: TRBV7-9
J: TRBJ1-4
size: NA
D: NA
DNA: TGTGCCAGCAGCTCGGTACAGGCCCCCTTGAGAAAACTGTTTTTT
CDR3: CASSSVQAPLRKLFF

V: TRBV7-9
J: TRBJ2-7
size: NA
D: NA
DNA: TGTGCCAGCAGCTTAGCCCCAGACGAGCAGTACTTC
CDR3: CASSLAPDEQYF

V: TRBV4-3
J: TRBJ1-1
size: NA
D: NA
DNA: TGCGCCAGCAGCCAAGCGACAGGCGGGGGGTCTTACACTGAAGCTTTCTTT
CDR3: CASSQATGGGSYTEAFF

V: TRBV27
J: TRBJ2-2
size: once
D: NA
DNA: TGTGCCAGCAGTTTTAGTCCCGGGGAGCTGTTTTTT
CDR3: CASSFSPGELFF

V: TRBV6-5
J: TRBJ1-2
size: NA
D: TRBD1
DNA: TGTGCCAGCAGTTACATCAAGGGGGCCTATGGCTACACCTTC
CDR3: CASSYIKGAYGYTF

V: TRBV7-9
J: TRBJ2-7
size: NA
D: NA
DNA: TGCGCCAGCAGCTTTCGGGGACGTGAGCAGTACTTC
CDR3: CASSFRGREQYF

V: TRBV19
J: TRBJ2-3
size: NA
D: NA
DNA: TGTGCCAGTAGTTGGGCAGATACGCAGTATTTT
CDR3: CASSWADTQYF

V: TRBV28
J: TRBJ1-1
size: NA
D: NA
DNA: TGTGCCAGCAGTTTAGGGACCCAGAACACTGAAGCTTTCTTT
CDR3: CASSLGTQNTEAFF

V: TRBV28
J: TRBJ2-7
size: NA
D: TRBD1
DNA: TGTGCCAGCAGTTGGCAGGGGGCGTTTTACGAGCAGTACTTC
CDR3: CASSWQGAFYEQYF

V: TRBV25-1
J: TRBJ1-4
size: NA
D: TRBD1
DNA: TGTGCCAGCAGTAGGCAGGGGGGGCCTAATGAAAAACTGTTTTTT
CDR3: CASSRQGGPNEKLFF

V: TRBV6-5
J: TRBJ2-7
size: NA
D: NA
DNA: TGTGCCAGCAGTTACTCGAGAGACAACGAGCAGTACTTC
CDR3: CASSYSRDNEQYF

V: TRBV15
J: TRBJ1-1
size: NA
D: NA
DNA: TGTGCCACCAGCCAGGGTATGAACACTGAAGCTTTCTTT
CDR3: CATSQGMNTEAFF

V: TRBV25-1
J: TRBJ2-3
size: NA
D: TRBD2
DNA: TGTGCCACCAGGCGAGTAGCGGGAATGACAGATACGCAGTATTTT
CDR3: CATRRVAGMTDTQYF

V: TRBV7-6
J: TRBJ2-7
size: NA
D: NA
DNA: TGTGCCAGCAGCTTAGCGGACATGTCCTACGAGCAGTACTTC
CDR3: CASSLADMSYEQYF

V: TRBV4-3
J: TRBJ2-3
size: NA
D: TRBD1
DNA: TGCGCCAGCAGCCAATTCCCCGGACAGGGGCGCACAGATACGCAGTATTTT
CDR3: CASSQFPGQGRTDTQYF